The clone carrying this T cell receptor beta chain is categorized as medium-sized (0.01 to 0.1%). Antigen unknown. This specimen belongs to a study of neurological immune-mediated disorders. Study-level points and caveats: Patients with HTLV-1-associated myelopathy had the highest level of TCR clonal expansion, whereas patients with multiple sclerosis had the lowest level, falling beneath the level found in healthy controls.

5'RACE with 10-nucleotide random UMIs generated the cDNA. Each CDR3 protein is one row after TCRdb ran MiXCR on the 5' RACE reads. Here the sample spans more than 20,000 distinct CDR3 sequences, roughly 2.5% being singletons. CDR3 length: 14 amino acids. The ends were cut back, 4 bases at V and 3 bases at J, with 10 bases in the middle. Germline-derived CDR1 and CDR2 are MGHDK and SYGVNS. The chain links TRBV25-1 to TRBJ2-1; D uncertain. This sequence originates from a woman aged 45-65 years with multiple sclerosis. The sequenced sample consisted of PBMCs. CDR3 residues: CASSGVSFYNEQFF. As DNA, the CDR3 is TGTGCCAGCAGTGGGGTTAGCTTCTACAATGAGCAGTTCTTC.